In its sample, the clone carrying this TCR beta chain was seen a few times. The target antigen is unknown. Expressed TCRB transcripts were sequenced after all isolated RNA was converted to cDNA. Data came from immunoSEQ multiplex PCR; TCRdb stores just in-frame clones and leaves some out. The data show a few hundred thousand clones, with 25% to 35% seen just once and 4% held by the top ten. The data were taken from a study of beta chain features in type 1 diabetes. Study-level background: When patients were set against healthy donors, age, gender and cell yields were similar.

Study-level results: TCRB rearrangement may or may not be influenced by HLA type; here this remained unresolved. Insertions were fewer and deletions more numerous at VDJ junctions in type 1 diabetes patients. The naive, central memory and Treg TCRB repertoires showed an apparent similarity that was greater among patients than among healthy donors.

Material for sequencing was central memory CD4+ T cells from blood. This sequence was found in a man aged 30 to 45 in good health.

This chain's CDR3 is CASSLNTGTDEQYF. In DNA form, the CDR3 reads TGCGCCAGCAGCCTAAATACAGGGACTGACGAGCAGTACTTC. The genes are TRBV5-1 and TRBJ2-7; tentatively, D is TRBD1 or TRBD2 (6 bases each). Germline values: CDR1 SGHRS, CDR2 YFSETQ. The ends were cut back, 4 bases at V and 5 bases at J, with 16 bases in the middle. The length of the CDR3 is 14 residues.